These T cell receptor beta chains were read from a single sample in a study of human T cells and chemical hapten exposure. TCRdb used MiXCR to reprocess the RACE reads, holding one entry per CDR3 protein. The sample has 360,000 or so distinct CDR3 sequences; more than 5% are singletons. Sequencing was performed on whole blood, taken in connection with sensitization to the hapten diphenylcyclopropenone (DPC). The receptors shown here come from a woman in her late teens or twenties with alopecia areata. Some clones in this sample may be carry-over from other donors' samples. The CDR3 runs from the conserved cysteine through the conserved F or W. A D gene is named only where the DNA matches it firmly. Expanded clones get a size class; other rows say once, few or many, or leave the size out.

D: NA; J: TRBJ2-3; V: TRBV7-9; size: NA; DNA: TGTGCCAGCAGCTCTAGCCTCGGACAGGATACGCAGTATTTT; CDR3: CASSSSLGQDTQYF
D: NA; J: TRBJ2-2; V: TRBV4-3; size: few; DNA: TGCGCCAGCAGCCAAGATGTGGGCGGGCGGACCGGGGAGCTGTTTTTT; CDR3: CASSQDVGGRTGELFF
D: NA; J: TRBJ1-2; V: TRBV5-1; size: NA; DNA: TGCGCCAGCAGCTTGGAGGGGAATGGCTACACCTTC; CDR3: CASSLEGNGYTF
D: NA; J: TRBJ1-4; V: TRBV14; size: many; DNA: TGTGCCAGCAGCCAAGAAGGCAGGGTGAATGAAAAACTGTTTTTT; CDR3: CASSQEGRVNEKLFF
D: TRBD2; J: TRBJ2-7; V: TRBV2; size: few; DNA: TGTGCCAGCAAGCCAGGGACTAGCGGCTCCCTGGGGGAGCAGTACTTC; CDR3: CASKPGTSGSLGEQYF
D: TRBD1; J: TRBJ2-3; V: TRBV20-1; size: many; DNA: TGCAGTGCTAGTCTGAGACAGGGCTCAGATACGCAGTATTTT; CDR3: CSASLRQGSDTQYF
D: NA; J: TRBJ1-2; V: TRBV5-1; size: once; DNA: TGCGCCAGCAGCTTGGAAGGGACAAAAACATATGGCTACACCTTC; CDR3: CASSLEGTKTYGYTF
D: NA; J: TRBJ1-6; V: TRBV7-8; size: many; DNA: TGTGCCAGCAGCTCCCCCCTCGGAGGTAGTTCACCCCTCCACTTT; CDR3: CASSSPLGGSSPLHF
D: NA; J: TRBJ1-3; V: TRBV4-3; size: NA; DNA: TGCGCCAGCAGCCAAGATATTATAACAGCTGGAAACACCATATATTTT; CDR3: CASSQDIITAGNTIYF
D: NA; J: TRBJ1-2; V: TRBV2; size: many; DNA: TGTGCCAGCAGTGAAGCGCGGGCAGGGGCCACCTATGGCTACACCTTC; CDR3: CASSEARAGATYGYTF
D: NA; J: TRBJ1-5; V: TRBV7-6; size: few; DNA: TGTGCCAGCAGCCCATCCGCGGATCAGCCCCAGCATTTT; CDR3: CASSPSADQPQHF
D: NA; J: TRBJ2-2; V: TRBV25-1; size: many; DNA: TGTGCCAGCAGTGACCCGCGCCCTGGGGGTACCGGGGAGCTGTTTTTT; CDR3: CASSDPRPGGTGELFF
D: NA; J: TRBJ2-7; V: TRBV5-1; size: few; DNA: TGCGCCAGCAACTCTCTGGACCACGAGCAGTACTTC; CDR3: CASNSLDHEQYF
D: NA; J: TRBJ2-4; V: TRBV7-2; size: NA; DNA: TGTGCCAGCAGCTTAGTTGGAGGCTTAGCCAAAAACATTCAGTACTTC; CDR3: CASSLVGGLAKNIQYF
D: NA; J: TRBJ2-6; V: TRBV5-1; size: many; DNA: TGCGCCAGCAGCTTGGATGTTTCTGGGGCCAACGTCCTGACTTTC; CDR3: CASSLDVSGANVLTF
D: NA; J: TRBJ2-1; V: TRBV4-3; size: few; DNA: TGCGCCAGCAGCCAAGGAACAGCCACCTCCTCCTACAATGAGCAGTTCTTC; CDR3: CASSQGTATSSYNEQFF
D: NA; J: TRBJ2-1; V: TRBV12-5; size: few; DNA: TGTGCTAGTGCCACGGGGGATCTGGAGTACAATGAGCAGTTCTTC; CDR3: CASATGDLEYNEQFF